This T cell receptor (beta chain) stems from a study of T cell responses to AZD1222 COVID-19 vaccine. Trimming took off 1 base at V and 8 bases at J, with 11 bases between the two ends. Germline values: CDR1 LGHNA, CDR2 YNFKEQ. CDR3 length: 13 residues. This clone was detected only once. Here immunoSEQ multiplex PCR was the method, and the copy in TCRdb shows in-frame clones only, minus some. Of about 150,000 clones listed, approximately 90% are singletons. The material sequenced was peripheral blood, taken 28 days after the second AZD1222 dose. The TCR comes from an adult who received the AZD1222 COVID-19 vaccine. The chain recombines TRBV4-2 with TRBJ1-1; D is uncertain. In DNA, the CDR3 is TGTGCCAGCAGCCAAGCCTCGGGCCGGGAAGCTTTCTTT. Its translation is CASSQASGREAFF.